This T cell receptor (beta chain) emerged from a study of cytomegalovirus exposure and HLA in healthy donors. Germline V CDR1 and CDR2: SGHNT, YYREEE (reference sequence). The V end was cut by 3 bases, the J end by 7 bases, with 16 bases between. The CDR3 sequence is 14 residues long. Amplification used 60 Vbeta primers and 13 Jbeta primers. Repertoires were generated with immunoSEQ multiplex PCR, while TCRdb's copy carries only in-frame clones and drops some. The profile shows about 140,000 clones, 80% to 90% of them singletons. The rearrangement links TRBV5-4 to TRBJ2-5; D unclear. The source is a woman in her forties in good health and CMV-seropositive. The sample was PBMCs. The CDR3: CASSSLAFPGTQYF. In nucleotides, the CDR3 is TGTGCCAGCAGCTCGTTGGCCTTTCCGGGGACCCAGTACTTC.